The rows below give T cell receptor beta chains drawn from one sample of a study of low-dose radiotherapy and immunotherapy resistance in tumors. TCRdb recomputed calls from the reads with MiXCR, one row per CDR3 protein. Of some 71,000 distinct CDR3 sequences listed, around a third are singletons. The sequencing here drew on PBMCs, taken before treatment. These receptors all come from a female donor with ovarian cancer. CDR3s leave out the opening cysteine and the closing phenylalanine or tryptophan. Fields, in order: V gene, D gene, clone size, CDR3 protein. A D gene is named only where the DNA matches it firmly. Clone size appears in some rows only: once, few, many, or a class for an expanded clone.

TRBV5-1	TRBD1	many	ASSLNPLGTGFPTNEKLF
TRBV4-1	-	-	ASSLGAGNTDTQY
TRBV2	-	-	ASSEASFGTGELF
TRBV5-1	-	many	ASSLGWGRSSYEQY
TRBV4-3	-	many	ASSQQKGAGGYGYT
TRBV7-9	-	many	ASSLAQGIHEQY
TRBV29-1	TRBD1	many	SAAGQGGNEQY
TRBV21-1	-	many	ASSSWDRATGYEQY
TRBV6-1	-	few	ASSESGRETEAF
TRBV3-1	-	many	ASSQGRGGYYNEQF
TRBV2	-	many	ASSWTAATNEKLF
TRBV20-1	TRBD1	many	SAEGAGGREQF
TRBV3-1	-	-	ASSHRGGMGNEQF
TRBV6-2/TRBV6-3	-	-	ASSDTSTRKNQPQH
TRBV3-1	-	few	ASSQARSTAKAYEQY
TRBV30	-	-	ACQAYNEQF
TRBV27	-	many	ASSIPGVVQPQH
TRBV14	TRBD2	many	ASSGTSGRGQETQY
TRBV27	TRBD2	many	ASSLRTRRTPGELF
TRBV12-3/TRBV12-4	-	many	ASGGHQPQH
TRBV9	-	many	ASSVSQEIPYEQY
TRBV7-8	TRBD2	many	ASSFSGTKKETQY
TRBV4-3	TRBD1	many	ASSQEQDREQF
TRBV20-1	-	many	SASPGPGNQPQH
TRBV28	-	-	ASGRGDCEQY
TRBV14	TRBD1	few	ASSQVGTANSPLH
TRBV15	TRBD1	few	ATSVIQGAPGELF
TRBV6-2/TRBV6-3	TRBD1	many	ASSYGGQGDTEAF
TRBV10-3	TRBD2	many	AISAGLAVEQY
TRBV5-1	TRBD1	many	ASSLGDRRGNTIY
TRBV12-3/TRBV12-4	-	many	ASSLGQGTEAF
TRBV14	TRBD1	many	ASSKTTGGRNEQY
TRBV28	TRBD1	many	ASAVPAGQINQPQH
TRBV21-1	-	many	ASSKDGRAHNEQF
TRBV14	-	many	ASSPFRVAASGYT
TRBV6-2/TRBV6-3	-	few	ASSNRRGEQY
TRBV7-9	-	many	ASSSPGSGANVLT
TRBV2	-	many	ASSRDSAVNEQF
TRBV20-1	-	many	SARGRQGTEAF
TRBV5-1	-	many	ASSLAASEKLF
TRBV6-8	-	-	ASSELLGAPEAF
TRBV7-8	-	many	ASSPTGITDTQY
TRBV12-5	TRBD1	-	ASGSAGQARNYGYT
TRBV7-2	-	many	ASSLFGRTDTQY
TRBV19	-	-	ASSPRGVDTEAF
TRBV4-2	TRBD1	many	ASSEPGQGSSGANVLT
TRBV2	-	many	ASSFGRNNSPLH
TRBV18	TRBD1	many	ASSLVQGATDTQY
TRBV11-3	-	many	ASSPSRGYNEQF
TRBV5-1	-	many	ASSVDPRKTEAF
TRBV20-1	-	-	SATAGSLGTGELF
TRBV9	-	many	ASSVVAVEETQY
TRBV7-9	-	many	ASSFRRVSGNTIY